This T cell receptor (beta chain) was sequenced during a study of blood T cell repertoires in COVID-19. Across the whole study: Specimens from acute and convalescent COVID-19 originated in the United States, Italy and Spain. PBMCs, B-cell-depleted T cells, or T cells provided the cDNA or gDNA that made up the material.

The method was immunoSEQ multiplex PCR; TCRdb's version includes in-frame clones alone and lacks a portion of them. The table has 120,000 to 150,000 clones, around 87% seen once. The CDR3 loop spans 17 amino acids. CDR1 is SGHTA and CDR2 is FQGNSA in the germline V gene. V lost 6 bases and J 0 bases, leaving 18 bases between the germline ends. What was sequenced was peripheral blood. This clonotype was sampled from a man at least 80 years old with acute or convalescent COVID-19. The chain joins TRBV7-2 to TRBJ1-3; D possibly corresponds to TRBD1 (6 bases). The DNA for the CDR3 is TGTGCCAGCAGTCGACGGACAGACCTAAGCTCTGGAAACACCATATATTTT. Translation gives CASSRRTDLSSGNTIYF.